These 19 T cell receptor beta chains share one sample of origin, sequenced in a study of shared clonotypes between healthy human individuals. Profiling relied on immunoSEQ multiplex PCR, and the TCRdb table lists in-frame clones only, not all of them. The table lists approximately 1.5 million clones, approximately 98% of them singletons, with roughly 0.42% in the top ten. Sequenced sample: naive CD4+ T cells sorted from blood. The subset denotes: CD45RA+ positively selected. These receptors were taken from a man aged 25-40 years in good health.

The gene calls are TRBV6-1 and TRBJ2-7, with TRBD1 as a possible D gene (6 bases). Germline CDR1 MNHNS, CDR2 SASEGT. The CDR3 has 12 residues. V lost 6 bases and J lost 3, with 9 bases in between. CDR3 coding DNA: TGTGCCAGCAGGGACAGCCTCTACGAGCAGTACTTC. Translation gives CASRDSLYEQYF.

The J gene is TRBJ2-7, the V gene TRBV7-2, with a possible D match to TRBD1 (6 bases). Germline CDR1 is SGHTA and CDR2 is FQGNSA. The V end lost 5 bases, the J end lost 0 bases, and 14 bases lay between the germline ends. CDR3 length equals 15 residues. The CDR3 region is CASSPQGHLSYEQYF. The DNA of the CDR3 is TGTGCCAGCAGCCCCCAGGGACACCTCTCCTACGAGCAGTACTTC.

This clone appeared a single time. J is TRBJ2-5 and V is TRBV18; D is undetermined. CDR1 and CDR2 (germline): KGHSH, LQKENI. This CDR3 has 18 amino acids. V was clipped by 1 base and J by 0 bases, with 18 bases between them. CDR3 sequence: CASSPLPSLQGDQETQYF. The CDR3 DNA reads TGTGCCAGCTCACCACTGCCAAGCCTCCAAGGCGACCAAGAGACCCAGTACTTC.

The chain joins TRBV10-3 to TRBJ1-5; D gene ambiguous. This CDR3 comprises 17 residues. The ends were cut back, 0 bases at V and 5 bases at J, with 17 bases in the middle. CDR1 ENHRY and CDR2 SYGVKD come from the germline V gene. The CDR3 loop is CAISESSQFLAYQPQHF. The CDR3, as DNA: TGTGCCATCAGTGAGTCCAGTCAGTTCCTAGCCTATCAGCCCCAGCATTTT.

The chain recombines TRBV27 with TRBJ1-5; possibly TRBD1 for D (6 bases). Trimming took 3 bases from V and 3 from J, leaving 9 bases between them. This CDR3 has 14 residues. The germline gives CDR1 MNHEY, CDR2 SMNVEV (reference sequence). CDR3: CASSFSGDNQPQHF. CDR3 nucleotides: TGTGCCAGCAGTTTTTCAGGGGACAATCAGCCCCAGCATTTT.

The chain links TRBV25-1 to TRBJ1-4; no clear D gene. This CDR3 comprises 17 residues. The germline V gene has CDR1 MGHDK and CDR2 SYGVNS. Trimming took off 1 base at V and 4 bases at J, with 16 bases between the two ends. The CDR3 DNA reads TGTGCCAGCAGTGAATCCTTCGACATACCGTTTAATGAAAAACTGTTTTTT. It codes for CASSESFDIPFNEKLFF.

This clone was observed a single time. V gene TRBV14 combines with J gene TRBJ2-1, with a weak D call TRBD2 (6 bases). Trimming cost V 4 bases and J 9 bases, with 22 bases left between them. This CDR3 comprises 16 residues. CDR1 is SGHDN and CDR2 is FVKESK in the germline V gene. The CDR3 bases are TGTGCCAGCAGCCTATTTTCCTTGGGGACTCCGTTTGAGCAGTTCTTC. Protein product: CASSLFSLGTPFEQFF.

This chain connects TRBV7-2 to TRBJ2-3; no reliable D call. CDR3 size: 16 residues. The germline V gene encodes CDR1 SGHTA and CDR2 FQGNSA. The V end lost 2 bases, the J end lost 1 base, and 13 bases lay between the germline ends. The CDR3 region has the DNA TGTGCCAGCAGCTTAAGGAGCGCCCGAGGCACAGATACGCAGTATTTT. It specifies CASSLRSARGTDTQYF.

The chain is built from TRBV5-8 and TRBJ1-2; no definite D call. V lost 1 base, J lost 2 bases, and 9 bases lay in between. Germline V gene lookup returns CDR1 SGHTS and CDR2 YDEGEE. The CDR3 loop spans 14 amino acids. The CDR3 protein is CASSLSEYNYGYTF. CDR3 coding DNA: TGTGCCAGCAGCTTGTCAGAGTACAACTATGGCTACACCTTC. Complete variable domain (other parts from reference TRBV5-8 and TRBJ1-2): EAGVTQSPTHLIKTRGQQATLRCSPISGHTSVYWYQQALGLGLQFLLWYDEGEERNRGNFPPRFSGRQFPNYSSELNVNALELEDSALYLCASSLSEYNYGYTFGSGTRLTVV.

The chain recombines TRBV5-4 with TRBJ2-2; either TRBD1 or TRBD2 may supply D (6 bases each). Trimming cost V 5 bases and J 8 bases, with 13 bases left between them. The germline V gene has CDR1 SGHNT and CDR2 YYREEE (reference sequence). CDR3 size: 13 residues. The CDR3 sequence: CASRAGGQGELFF. Written as DNA, the CDR3 is TGTGCCAGCAGGGCTGGGGGGCAGGGGGAGCTGTTTTTT.

The chain's CDR3 is CASSPTGLAGVTDTQYF. DNA of the CDR3: TGTGCCAGCAGTCCCACCGGACTAGCGGGAGTAACAGATACGCAGTATTTT. This chain joins TRBV28 and TRBJ2-3; TRBD2 aligns across 13 bases. The J segment lost 3 bases and the V segment lost 5 bases, leaving 8 bases of the junction unmatched. Germline CDR1 reads MDHEN; CDR2 reads SYDVKM. The CDR3 is 17 residues long.

The rearrangement links TRBV5-4 to TRBJ2-3; D call uncertain. The CDR3 totals 12 residues. CDR1 SGHNT and CDR2 YYREEE come from the germline V gene (reference sequence). The V gene lost 5 bases and the J gene lost 4 bases, with 8 bases spanning the gap. The CDR3 region is CASRRLPDTQYF. For the CDR3, the DNA is TGTGCCAGCAGGAGGTTACCAGATACGCAGTATTTT.

This clone was recorded once. The chain carries TRBV9 and TRBJ1-2, with 7 nucleotides matching TRBD1. The CDR3 runs 13 residues. V trimming: 4 bases; J trimming: 5 bases; junction bases outside the gene matches: 5. Germline values: CDR1 SGDLS, CDR2 YYNGEE. The CDR3 region is CASSPGQEYGYTF. The CDR3 region has the DNA TGTGCCAGCAGCCCCGGACAGGAGTATGGCTACACCTTC.

The V call is TRBV11-2, the J call TRBJ2-7; maybe TRBD1 (6 bases). V was clipped by 1 base and J by 4 bases, with 20 bases between them. The CDR3 contains 17 residues. The V gene's germline CDR1 is SGHAT and CDR2 FQNNGV. The CDR3: CASSLGPWVARGYEQYF. CDR3 sequence (DNA): TGTGCCAGCAGCTTAGGACCGTGGGTGGCTAGGGGGTACGAGCAGTACTTC.

This clone has only one observation. The rearrangement links TRBV9 to TRBJ2-3; 8 nucleotides align to TRBD2. Looked up from germline, CDR1 is SGDLS and CDR2 is YYNGEE. This CDR3 is built from 17 residues. The V and J ends lost 0 bases and 2 bases, in that order; junction bases with no gene match: 8. The CDR3 sequence is CASSVAVAGTYTDTQYF. The CDR3 DNA follows: TGTGCCAGCAGCGTAGCCGTAGCGGGGACCTACACAGATACGCAGTATTTT.

V and J are TRBV7-8 and TRBJ2-7; possibly TRBD2 for D (5 bases). The V gene lost 1 base and the J gene lost 1 base, with 11 bases spanning the gap. Germline V gene lookup returns CDR1 SGHVS and CDR2 FQNEAQ. The CDR3 has 15 residues. DNA for the CDR3: TGTGCCAGCAGCTTAGAGATTGGAGGATCCTACGAGCAGTACTTC. Its translation: CASSLEIGGSYEQYF.

The chain carries TRBV20-1 and TRBJ2-7, with D uncertain. Trimming removed 0 bases from V and 2 bases from J, with 2 bases in between. The CDR3 contains 11 residues. The germline CDR1 and CDR2 sequences are DFQATT and SNEGSKA (reference sequence). The CDR3 DNA sequence: TGCAGTGCTAGAGATGCCTACGAGCAGTACTTC. Its translation: CSARDAYEQYF.

The rearrangement uses TRBV5-1 and TRBJ2-5; D perhaps matches TRBD2 (5 bases). Germline CDR1 is SGHRS and CDR2 is YFSETQ. This CDR3 is 14 amino acids long. Trimming cost V 4 bases and J 2 bases, with 12 bases left between them. This CDR3 is CASSRRVAQETQYF. The CDR3, as DNA: TGCGCCAGCAGCCGAAGGGTAGCGCAAGAGACCCAGTACTTC. Full variable domain (outside the CDR3, taken from reference TRBV5-1 and TRBJ2-5): KAGVTQTPRYLIKTRGQQVTLSCSPISGHRSVSWYQQTPGQGLQFLFEYFSETQRNKGNFPGRFSGRQFSNSRSEMNVSTLELGDSALYLCASSRRVAQETQYFGPGTRLLVL.

The chain carries TRBV27 and TRBJ2-7; no definite D call. Trimming took 5 bases from V and 3 from J, leaving 17 bases between them. The germline V gene encodes CDR1 MNHEY and CDR2 SMNVEV (reference sequence). CDR3 size: 15 residues. CDR3 amino acids: CASSQTDPRFYEQYF. DNA of the CDR3: TGTGCCAGCAGTCAAACAGACCCCCGGTTCTACGAGCAGTACTTC.